The TCR beta chain described here comes from a study of technical replicates of blood from a handful of donors (dated 2017 in TCRdb). CDR1 and CDR2 are drawn from the germline V gene: MGHDK, SYGVNS. V is pared back by 3 bases and J by 4 bases, with 13 bases lying between the germline termini. The CDR3, cysteine through phenylalanine, is 15 amino acids long. This entry keeps only the CDR3 DNA: 45 bases, framed from base 1. The method was the immunoSEQ multiplex PCR assay. Imported from immuneACCESS, the table was reduced by TCRdb to in-frame sequences with V and J called. These copies leave out some clones; in studies compared against another copy, an unresolved V gene accounts for under half, and the cause of the remainder is not known. This sample is represented by 80,000 or so clones; roughly 98% of them were singletons. The ten largest clones add up to over 0.13% of the sample. In the case of this clone: The antigen it recognizes is unknown. No much larger clonotype is one base removed from it; base qualities were not supplied.

The sequence was obtained from a human donor in good health. The chain uses TRBV25-1 and TRBJ2-1, with no confident D gene call. The source material was T cells isolated from PBMCs. Read as DNA, the sequence is TGTGCCAGCAGTGAGCGCGATTTCTCATACAATGAGCAGTTCTTC. Its translation reads: CASSERDFSYNEQFF.